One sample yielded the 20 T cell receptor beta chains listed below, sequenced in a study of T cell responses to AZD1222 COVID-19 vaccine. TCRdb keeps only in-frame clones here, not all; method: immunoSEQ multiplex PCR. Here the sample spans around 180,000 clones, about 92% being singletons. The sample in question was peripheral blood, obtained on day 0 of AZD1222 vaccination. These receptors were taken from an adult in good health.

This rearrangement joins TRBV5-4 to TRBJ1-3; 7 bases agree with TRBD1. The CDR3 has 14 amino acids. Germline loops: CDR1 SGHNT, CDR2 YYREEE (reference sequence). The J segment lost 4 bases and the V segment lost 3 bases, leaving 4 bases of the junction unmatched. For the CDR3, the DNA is TGTGCCAGCAGCTCGACAGGGTTGGGAAACACCATATATTTT. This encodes CASSSTGLGNTIYF.

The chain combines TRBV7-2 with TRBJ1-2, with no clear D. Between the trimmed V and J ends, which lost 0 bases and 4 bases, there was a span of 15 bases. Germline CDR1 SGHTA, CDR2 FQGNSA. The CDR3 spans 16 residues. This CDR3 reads CASSLATLRPIYGYTF. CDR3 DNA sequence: TGTGCCAGCAGCTTAGCCACCCTGAGGCCAATCTATGGCTACACCTTC.

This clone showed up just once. The CDR3 protein is CATSRPAAIHPNYGYTF. The CDR3 DNA is TGTGCCACCAGCAGACCGGCCGCGATACACCCTAACTATGGCTACACCTTC. The chain has TRBV15 and TRBJ1-2; D not certain. CDR1 is LNHNV, CDR2 YYDKDF, per germline (reference sequence). There are 17 residues in the CDR3. The V and J ends lost 2 bases and 0 bases respectively, with 16 bases between them.

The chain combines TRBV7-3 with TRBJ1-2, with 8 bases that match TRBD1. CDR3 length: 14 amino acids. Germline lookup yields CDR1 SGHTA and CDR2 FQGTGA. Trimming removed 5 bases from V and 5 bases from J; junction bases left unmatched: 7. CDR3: CASSQGAVEYGYTF. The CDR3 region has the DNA TGTGCCAGCAGCCAGGGGGCAGTGGAGTATGGCTACACCTTC.

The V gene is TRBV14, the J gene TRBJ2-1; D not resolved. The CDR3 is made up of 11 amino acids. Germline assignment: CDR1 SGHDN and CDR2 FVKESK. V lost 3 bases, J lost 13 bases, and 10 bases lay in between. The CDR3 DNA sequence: TGTGCCAGCAGCCATGGTACGGATCAGTTCTTC. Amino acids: CASSHGTDQFF.

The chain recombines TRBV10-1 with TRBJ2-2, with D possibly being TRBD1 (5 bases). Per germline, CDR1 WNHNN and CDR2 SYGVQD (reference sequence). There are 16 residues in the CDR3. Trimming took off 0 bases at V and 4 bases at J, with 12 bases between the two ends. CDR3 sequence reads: CASSESAGRFTGELFF. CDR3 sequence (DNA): TGCGCCAGCAGTGAGTCAGCAGGGCGATTCACCGGGGAGCTGTTTTTT.

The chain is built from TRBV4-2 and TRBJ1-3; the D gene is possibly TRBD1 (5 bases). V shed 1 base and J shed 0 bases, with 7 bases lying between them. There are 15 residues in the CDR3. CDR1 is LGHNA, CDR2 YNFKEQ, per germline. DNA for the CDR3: TGTGCCAGCAGCCAAGTAGACAGCTCTGGAAACACCATATATTTT. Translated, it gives CASSQVDSSGNTIYF.

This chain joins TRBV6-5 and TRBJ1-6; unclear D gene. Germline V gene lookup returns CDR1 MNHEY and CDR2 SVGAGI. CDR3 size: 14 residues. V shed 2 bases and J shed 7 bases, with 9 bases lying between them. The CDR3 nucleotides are TGTGCCAGCAGTTACAGGCTGCCGAATTCACCCCTCCACTTT. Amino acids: CASSYRLPNSPLHF.

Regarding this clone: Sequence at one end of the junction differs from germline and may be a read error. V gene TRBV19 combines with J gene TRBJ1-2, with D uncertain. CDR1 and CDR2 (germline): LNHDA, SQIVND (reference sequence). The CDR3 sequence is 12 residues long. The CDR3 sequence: CASSRGNDGYTF. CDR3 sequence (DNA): TGTGCCAGTAGTCGGGGTAACGATGGCTACACCTTC.

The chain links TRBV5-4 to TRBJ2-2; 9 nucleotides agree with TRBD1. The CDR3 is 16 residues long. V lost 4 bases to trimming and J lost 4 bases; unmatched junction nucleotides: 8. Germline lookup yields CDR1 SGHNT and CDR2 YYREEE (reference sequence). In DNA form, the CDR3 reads TGTGCCAGCAGCCCGATGGACAGGGGAGGCACCGGGGAGCTGTTTTTT. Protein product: CASSPMDRGGTGELFF.

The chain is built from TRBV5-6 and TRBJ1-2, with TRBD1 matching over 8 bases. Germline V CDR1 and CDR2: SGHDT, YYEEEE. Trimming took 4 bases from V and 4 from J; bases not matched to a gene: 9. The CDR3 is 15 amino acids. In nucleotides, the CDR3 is TGTGCCAGCAGCCCCCAAGGACAGGGAGGCTATGGCTACACCTTC. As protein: CASSPQGQGGYGYTF. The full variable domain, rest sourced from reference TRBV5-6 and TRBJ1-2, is DAGVTQSPTHLIKTRGQQVTLRCSPKSGHDTVSWYQQALGQGPQFIFQYYEEEERQRGNFPDRFSGHQFPNYSSELNVNALLLGDSALYLCASSPQGQGGYGYTFGSGTRLTVV.

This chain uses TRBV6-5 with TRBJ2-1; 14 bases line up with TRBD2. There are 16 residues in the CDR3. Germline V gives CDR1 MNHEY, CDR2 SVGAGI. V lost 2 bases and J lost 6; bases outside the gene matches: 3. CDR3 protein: CASSYRGLAGGNEQFF. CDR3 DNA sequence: TGTGCCAGCAGTTACCGAGGACTAGCGGGGGGCAATGAGCAGTTCTTC.

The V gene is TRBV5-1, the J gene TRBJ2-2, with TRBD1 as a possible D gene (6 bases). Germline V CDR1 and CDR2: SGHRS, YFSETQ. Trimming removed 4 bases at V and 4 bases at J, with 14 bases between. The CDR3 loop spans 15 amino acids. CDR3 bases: TGCGCCAGCAGCGATACCAAAGGGGGCACCGGGGAGCTGTTTTTT. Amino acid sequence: CASSDTKGGTGELFF.

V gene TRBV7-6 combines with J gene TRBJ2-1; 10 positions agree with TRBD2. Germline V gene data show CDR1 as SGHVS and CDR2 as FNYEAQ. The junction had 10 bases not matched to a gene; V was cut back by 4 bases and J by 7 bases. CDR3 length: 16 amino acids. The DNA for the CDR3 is TGTGCCAGCAGCTCTCTGGGTAGCGGGAGGCAAAATGAGCAGTTCTTC. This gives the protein CASSSLGSGRQNEQFF.

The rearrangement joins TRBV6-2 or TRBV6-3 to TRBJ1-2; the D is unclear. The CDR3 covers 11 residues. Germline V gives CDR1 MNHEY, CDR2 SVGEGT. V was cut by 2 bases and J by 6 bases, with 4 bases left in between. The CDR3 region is CASSYKNGYTF. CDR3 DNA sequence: TGTGCCAGCAGTTACAAGAATGGCTACACCTTC.

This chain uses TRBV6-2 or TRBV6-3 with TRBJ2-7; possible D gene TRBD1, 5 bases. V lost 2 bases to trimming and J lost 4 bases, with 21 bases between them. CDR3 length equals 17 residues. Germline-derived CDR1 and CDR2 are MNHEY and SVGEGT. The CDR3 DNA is TGTGCCAGCAGTTACGATGCGGACATCGGCCAACCTTACGAGCAGTACGTC. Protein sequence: CASSYDADIGQPYEQYV.

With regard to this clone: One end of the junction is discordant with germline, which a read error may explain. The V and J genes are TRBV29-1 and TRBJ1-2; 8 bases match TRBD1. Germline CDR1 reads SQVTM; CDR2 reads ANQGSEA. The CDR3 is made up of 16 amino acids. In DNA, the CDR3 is TGCAGCGTCTTCACACCTCGGACAGGGTTATTAGGGGGCTCGGCCTTC. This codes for CSVFTPRTGLLGGSAF.

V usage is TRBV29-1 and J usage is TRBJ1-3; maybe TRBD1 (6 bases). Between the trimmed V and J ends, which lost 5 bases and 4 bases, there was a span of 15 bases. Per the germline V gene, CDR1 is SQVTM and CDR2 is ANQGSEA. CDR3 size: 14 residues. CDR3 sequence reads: CSVTQGLGGNTIYF. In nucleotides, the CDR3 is TGCAGCGTTACACAGGGACTTGGAGGAAACACCATATATTTT.

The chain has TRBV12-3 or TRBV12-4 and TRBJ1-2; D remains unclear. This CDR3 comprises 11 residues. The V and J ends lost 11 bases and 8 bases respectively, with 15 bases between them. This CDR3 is CAGYGREGYTF. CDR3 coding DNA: TGTGCCGGGTACGGGAGAGAGGGCTACACCTTC.

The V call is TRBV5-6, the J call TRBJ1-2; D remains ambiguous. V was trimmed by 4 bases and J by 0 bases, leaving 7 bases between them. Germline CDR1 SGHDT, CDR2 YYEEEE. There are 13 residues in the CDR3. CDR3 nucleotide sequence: TGTGCCAGCAGCCACATGCCTAACTATGGCTACACCTTC. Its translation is CASSHMPNYGYTF.